This T cell receptor (beta chain) was captured in a study of tumor-infiltrating lymphocytes in primary liver carcinoma. In the study overall: In every tissue type, samples returned a similar yield of roughly 3.5 to 8 million productive TCRbeta reads. General study results and limits: Tumor region pairs showed greater overlap than either tumor-adjacent or tumor-blood pairs did.

RNA and DNA were co-extracted from roughly 20-30 mg of unsorted bulk tissue. There were five separate regions sampled from each tumor. From approximately 0.5 ug of total RNA, TCR beta-specific cDNA was reverse-transcribed using a constant-region primer. Investigators got TCR beta libraries out of three nested multiplex PCR rounds, done with slightly modified ARM-PCR. The first two PCR rounds used TRBV1-TRBV30 forward primers with a C-beta reverse primer, about 10 cycles each. TCRdb processed the multiplex PCR reads anew with MiXCR; each CDR3 protein has one entry. The repertoire holds about 110,000 distinct CDR3 sequences, with about 68% as singletons. As regards this clonotype: Its antigen is not identified.

V lost 4 bases and J lost 2, with 6 bases in between. Germline V gives CDR1 MNHEY, CDR2 SVGEGT. CDR3 length equals 12 residues. Sequencing was done on a sample of liver tumor tissue from sampling region 1. Subset here: tumor region T1, superior pole. The chain has TRBV6-2 or TRBV6-3 and TRBJ2-7, with unresolved D. The receptor's source is a woman between 55 and 75 years old with primary liver carcinoma and hepatitis B virus infection. CDR3 DNA sequence: TGTGCCAGCAGTTTGCTCCCCTACGAGCAGTACTTC. The encoded protein is CASSLLPYEQYF.